These 10 T cell receptor beta chains were all obtained from the same sample, sequenced in a study of T-cell reconstitution after alpha-beta-depleted transplantation in children. Unique molecular identifiers were incorporated during preparation of the TCRbeta library. Each CDR3 protein is one row after TCRdb ran MiXCR on the PCR reads. The data show roughly 670,000 distinct CDR3 sequences, less than 15% seen once. The sample in question was PBMCs, obtained before TCRalphabeta/CD19-depleted stem cell transplant. These receptors all come from a girl aged 2 to 9 with congenital amegakaryocytic thrombocytopenia, due to receive a stem cell transplant.

This chain uses TRBV10-3 with TRBJ1-5; no definite D call. The CDR3 runs 12 residues. Trimming stripped 10 bases from V and 2 bases from J, with 9 bases between. Germline CDR1 and CDR2: ENHRY and SYGVKD. The CDR3 is CATTEGNQPQHF. The CDR3 bases are TGTGCCACCACAGAAGGCAATCAGCCCCAGCATTTT.

This clonotype has more than one count but fewer than ten. This chain joins TRBV28 and TRBJ1-4; possibly TRBD1 for D (6 bases). The CDR3 loop spans 13 amino acids. CDR1 is MDHEN, CDR2 SYDVKM, per germline. V lost 8 bases to trimming and J lost 2 bases, with 9 bases between them. The CDR3 reads CASLGGTNEKLFF. In nucleotides, the CDR3 is TGTGCCAGCCTTGGGGGCACTAATGAAAAACTGTTTTTT.

This clonotype was detected ten times or more. The chain carries TRBV20-1 and TRBJ2-1, with 12 nucleotides matching TRBD2. CDR3 length: 15 residues. Germline CDR1 is DFQATT and CDR2 is SNEGSKA (reference sequence). Losses at the gene ends were 0 bases for V and 8 bases for J; bases not matched to a gene: 5. Here the CDR3 reads CSARDVTSGSYEQFF. DNA of the CDR3: TGCAGTGCTAGAGATGTGACTAGCGGGAGCTATGAGCAGTTCTTC.

This clonotype has at least ten counts. The chain combines TRBV5-5 with TRBJ2-1, with 14 bases matching TRBD2. Per germline, CDR1 SGHKS and CDR2 YYEKEE (reference sequence). This CDR3 comprises 18 residues. The trim removed 3 bases at V and 1 base at J, leaving 6 bases unmatched. The CDR3 is CASSYGTSGSGSYNEQFF. The DNA for the CDR3 is TGTGCCAGCAGCTATGGGACTAGCGGGAGCGGGTCCTACAATGAGCAGTTCTTC.

This clonotype was observed at least ten times. Written as DNA, the CDR3 is TGCAGTGCTTGGGAGCGGGAGGCGACCTACGAGCAGTACTTC. Encoded protein: CSAWEREATYEQYF. The chain is built from TRBV20-1 and TRBJ2-7, with 9 bases that match TRBD2. The junction had 7 bases not matched to a gene; V was cut back by 5 bases and J by 2 bases. Germline-derived CDR1 and CDR2 are DFQATT and SNEGSKA (reference sequence). The CDR3 spans 14 residues.

This clonotype was detected ten times or more. This rearrangement joins TRBV5-6 to TRBJ2-2, with TRBD1 identical over 7 bases. Germline CDR1 reads SGHDT; CDR2 reads YYEEEE. This CDR3 has 13 amino acids. Unmatched junction bases numbered 3, after V lost 4 bases and J lost 6 bases. CDR3 protein: CASSVDRAGELFF. The CDR3 DNA reads as TGTGCCAGCAGCGTCGACAGGGCCGGGGAGCTGTTTTTT.

The sample holds many counts of this clonotype. The CDR3 loop is CSASRLAALEQYF. CDR3 nucleotides: TGCAGTGCTAGTCGCCTAGCGGCTCTCGAGCAGTACTTC. The rearrangement uses TRBV20-1 and TRBJ2-7, with TRBD2 matching 7 bases. Germline V CDR1 and CDR2: DFQATT, SNEGSKA (reference sequence). The V and J ends lost 3 bases and 6 bases, in that order; junction bases with no gene match: 8. The CDR3 sequence is 13 residues long.

This clonotype was detected ten times or more. This sequence joins TRBV12-3 or TRBV12-4 and TRBJ2-1; D unresolved. V was clipped by 6 bases and J by 5 bases, with 14 bases between them. The CDR3 extends over 14 amino acids. The CDR3 DNA sequence: TGTGCCAGCAGCAAAAACCGACAAGACAATGAGCAGTTCTTC. The encoded protein is CASSKNRQDNEQFF.

The chain combines TRBV30 with TRBJ2-3; a weak D match, TRBD2 (6 bases). The CDR3 has 15 amino acids. The V and J ends lost 0 bases and 7 bases respectively, with 17 bases between them. CDR1 GTSNPN and CDR2 SVGIG come from the germline V gene (reference sequence). CDR3 sequence reads: CAWSVEGTPRHTQYF. CDR3 DNA: TGTGCCTGGAGTGTTGAGGGGACTCCGCGTCATACGCAGTATTTT.

The J gene is TRBJ2-6, the V gene TRBV4-1; 7 nucleotides agree with TRBD1. The germline gives CDR1 MGHRA, CDR2 YSYEKL. CDR3 size: 19 residues. The ends lost 2 bases at V and 0 bases at J; junction bases unmatched: 10. The CDR3 sequence: CASSQLSNRGTSGANVLTF. CDR3 sequence (DNA): TGCGCCAGCAGCCAATTGTCAAACAGGGGTACCTCTGGGGCCAACGTCCTGACTTTC.